This T cell receptor (beta chain) came from a study of cytomegalovirus exposure and HLA in healthy donors (dated by TCRdb to 2016 to 2017). Broadly, across the study: In an earlier analysis of some 550 of the donors, 250 to 300 Gb of sequence data and 100 million or so unique TCR beta sequences from roughly 200 million T cells were reported. Every repertoire in the discovery cohort had been generated on one and the same sequencing platform. Several DR-DQ haplotypes were handled as single units for association and clustering because linkage in the cohort was strong. A later genetic analysis used genome-wide SNP genotypes for about 60% of the roughly 700 donors, treating that subset as a discovery cohort. Using immunosequencing, the study profiled T cell repertoires from 666 subjects and related those repertoires to cytomegalovirus serostatus. The number of donors typed differed by locus, with about 620-630 for A, B, C, DRB1 and DQB1, 522 for DQA1, approximately 580 for DPA1, and around 460 for DPB1. The study aimed to test whether signatures of past pathogen exposure could be identified by cataloging public T cell receptors. To decide whether each TCR beta V gene segment behaved as functional or pseudogenic, an earlier analysis of fewer than 750 of the donors relied on high-throughput TCR beta sequencing. In the later analysis, no new phenotypic data were used to find candidate immune exposures; instead, reliance was placed on TCR beta sequences and their occurrence across donors. Donor age, sex, ethnicity and CMV serostatus were compiled together with the repertoire data. In a later analysis, previously published TCR beta repertoires from 666 donors were re-analyzed and high-resolution HLA genotyping was added so that TCR occurrence patterns could be studied. Approximately 310 gigabases of sequencing data and approximately 85 million unique TCR sequences were included in an early release covering around 600 HLA-typed donors. The genetic ancestry cluster associated with self-reported Caucasian donors included 81% of the 398 genotyped donors. HLA typing covered class I and class II loci at four-digit resolution. Among roughly 400 genotyped donors of the cohort, an average of around 220,000 unique TCR beta nucleotide sequences was sequenced per donor, of which 15% to 20% were non-productive. In addition to the first cohort of approximately 650 subjects, a separate validation cohort of around 110 different subjects was used. High-throughput TCR immunosequencing, statistical association of individual TCRs with disease status, and machine learning were combined to predict cytomegalovirus infection status.

About this clone: The antigen it recognizes is unknown. No base quality information exists; no much larger clone differs at one position.

The cohort consisted of some 730 healthy bone marrow donors. At the time of sampling, all cohort members were nominally healthy, though unrecorded immune exposures were likely present. The donor tested CMV seronegative, placing the donor among the 350 to 400 seronegative members of the cohort. A peripheral blood sample was provided by each donor, and peripheral blood mononuclear cells were used for TCR beta sequencing. The Qiagen DNeasy Blood Extraction Kit was used to extract genomic DNA from the blood cell samples. Broader findings and caveats from the paper: V-gene and J-gene trimming of TCR beta chains was associated with a missense DCLRE1C variant in a later genetic analysis, and the association was replicated in an independent cohort. Cytomegalovirus status was reported to be diagnosed by the classifier with high specificity and sensitivity in both the original and validation cohorts. When HLA alleles, especially DR and DQ, strongly co-occurred, attributing TCR associations to individual alleles was difficult. A later analysis associated approximately 17,000 TCR beta sequences with specific HLA alleles at a false discovery rate of 0.05. Roughly uniform sequencing depth across donors was assumed in presence/absence analyses, although this assumption may not hold. Immune exposure information for the cohort was limited to CMV serostatus. In a later analysis, TCR association rates were found to vary across HLA loci, with the most associated TCRs seen for DRB1 alleles and the fewest for HLA-C alleles. Linkage disequilibrium might explain the correlated functional status among segregating V segments, but an unknown experimental factor could not be excluded. According to the authors, the approach could potentially be generalized to other disease states and immunological phenotypes. In a later analysis, several top co-occurrence clusters were reported to appear linked to parvovirus B19, influenza, CMV and Epstein-Barr virus. The earlier analysis of some 540 of the donors excluded 15 to 20 rarely observed V segments, including chromosome 9 orphons, because counts were too low. A cluster of highly shared sequence variants was judged likely to represent a technical artifact of the sequencing pipeline. A further reported finding was that TCR beta sequences accurately predicted the HLA-A and HLA-B alleles for most subjects in the first cohort. A later analysis found that HLA-associated TCR beta chains were more clonally expanded and had lower generation probabilities than equally common non-associated chains. A few of the identified cytomegalovirus-associated TCR beta chains were confirmed in vitro to be specific for cytomegalovirus antigens. Most TCR sequences were observed very rarely across donors, whereas some public TCRs were present in many individuals. An earlier analysis of around 600 of the donors showed that most TCR beta V segments appeared in productive rearrangements either about 87% or about 30% of the time, which broadly matched IMGT annotations. In the study, some 160 TCR beta chains were listed as associated with cytomegalovirus. Because some donors lacked HLA typing at each locus, the association tests relied only on the typed subset. In this cohort, only TCR beta chains were sequenced, and detectable features were limited by the absence of alpha or paired-chain data. According to a later analysis, most CMV-associated TCR beta chains appeared to be HLA-restricted, and the HLA associations seemed to be driven largely by CMV exposure. A later genetic analysis reported fewer N-insertions in productive TCRs among donors in an Asian-associated ancestry cluster than the roughly 620-donor mean.

Libraries were made using the immunoSEQ multiplex PCR assay. The multiplex PCR relied on a mix of 60 forward primers for TCR Vbeta segments and 13 reverse primers for TCR Jbeta segments. A multiplex PCR assay on genomic DNA amplified the CDR3 region of rearranged TCR beta genes. Amplified TCR beta libraries were sequenced as 87-base-pair reads on the Illumina HiSeq System. Concerning the study's data processing: In a later analysis, tens of millions of unique TCR beta chains were counted across the 500 to 700 repertoires, and roughly 10 million of these chains were shared by at least two donors. To remove PCR and sequencing errors, raw reads were error-corrected and collapsed into unique sequences using a nearest-neighbor algorithm that merged closely related sequences. CDR3 sequences were aligned to IMGT reference sequences to assign V, D and J gene segments. For a sequence to be retained, a match of at least six nucleotides was required to both a V gene segment and a J gene segment. Rearrangements were classified as productive when the CDR3 lacked stop codons and remained in frame with V and J, and all other rearrangements were classified as non-productive. Following IMGT convention, CDR3 was defined as the stretch from the second conserved V-encoded cysteine up to the conserved J-encoded phenylalanine. In an earlier analysis of 500 to 650 of the donors, sequences lacking an unambiguous match to a single V gene segment were excluded. In an earlier analysis of some 590 of the donors, a V segment was called functional when productive rearrangements were above 56.7%, and segregating when the standard deviation between donors exceeded 5%. A statistical classification framework was built for diagnosing cytomegalovirus status from the catalog of TCR beta chain sequences. In a later analysis, TCR nucleotide sequences were compared against IMGT/GENE-DB human TR gene sequences so that V and J genes could be assigned. The TCRdist pipeline was used in a later analysis to assign CDR3 sequences and most-parsimonious VDJ recombination scenarios. In a later analysis, each TCR beta chain was defined by its CDR3 amino acid sequence together with its V-gene family, and reads lacking a unique V-gene family were excluded. As a way to deal with suspected cross-contamination and a sequencing artifact, a later analysis dropped 500 to 700 nucleotide sequences that were highly shared and had low generation probability. In a later analysis, a clonal expansion index was calculated for each public chain from normalized within-repertoire ranks of inferred template counts. In a later analysis, generation probabilities were computed using a VDJ recombination model fitted to out-of-frame rearrangements, and the results were checked against IGoR. Hypergeometric tests were used in a later analysis to score TCR-TCR, TCR-HLA and TCR-CMV co-occurrence, with a repertoire-size bias correction applied to the TCR pairs. To estimate false discovery rates, a later analysis permuted the HLA or CMV assignments 20 times. A later analysis grouped co-occurring TCRs with DBSCAN, adding TCRdist sequence similarity when clustering within HLA-allele-positive subsets. Co-occurrence clustering excluded repertoires with fewer than 30,000 or more than 120,000 public chains, plus five with anomalous nucleotide sharing. Held by TCRdb, this immuneACCESS table contains in-frame sequences only and omits some clones. Under half of the omission traces to an unresolved V gene where checked; the cause of the rest is unknown. V, J and clone size derive from that table, while D and trimming were established from the DNA sequence. The sample has 100,000 to 150,000 clones on record, around 84% of them singletons. The ten largest clones take up about 1.8% of the sample.

Specimen: PBMCs. The sequence derives from a man between 18 and 29 years old in good health and CMV-seronegative.

The CDR3 corresponds to CASSLQGGNTIYF. In nucleotide form, the sequence is TGTGCCAGCAGCCTTCAGGGAGGAAACACCATATATTTT. This chain is built from TRBV7-2 and TRBJ1-3, with TRBD1 as a weak D call on 5 bases. Inclusive of the bounding cysteine and phenylalanine, the CDR3 is 13 residues long. Only CDR3 DNA is held: 39 bases, read in frame from base 1. The CDR1 and CDR2 encoded by the germline V gene are SGHTA and FQGNSA. The trim is 5 bases for V and 4 bases for J, with a gap of 9 bases between the germline ends.